The clone carrying this TCR beta chain occurred many times. The read ends 3 residues early relative to the CDR3; the germline J gene fills the gap. Sequenced by immunoSEQ multiplex PCR; TCRdb stores in-frame clones only, minus some. The profile covers about 47,000 clones, none occurring a single time. The CDR3 length is 13 residues. J gave up 5 bases and V 5 bases, and 6 bases lay outside the gene matches. Germline V gene sequence: CDR1 GTSNPN, CDR2 SVGIG (reference sequence). The data were taken from a study of T cell clonality in common variable immunodeficiency. This TCR derives from a person aged 18-69 years in good health. The sequencing input was peripheral blood mononuclear cells. The rearrangement uses TRBV30 and TRBJ2-3; the match to TRBD1 covers 8 bases. The covered CDR3 bases are TGTGCCTGGGGGCAGGGGGCGAAAGATACG. This sequence encodes CAWGQGAKDT. The whole CDR3 is CAWGQGAKDTQYF. The variable domain in full, with the rest retrieved from reference TRBV30 and TRBJ2-3, is SQTIHQWPATLVQPVGSPLSLECTVEGTSNPNLYWYRQAAGRGLQLLFYSVGIGQISSEVPQNLSASRPQDRQFILSSKKLLLSDSGFYLCAWGQGAKDTQYFGPGTRLTVL.